This T cell receptor beta chain derives from a study of T cells in Graves' hyperthyroidism and ophthalmopathy. This clonotype was observed at least ten times. The antigen is unknown. Authors of the study amplified TCR beta CDR3 regions from RNA transcripts. The HTBI primer set was used in a first-round RT-PCR of the TCR CDR3. A single record per CDR3 protein comes from TCRdb applying MiXCR to the multiplex PCR reads. The data contain about 400,000 distinct CDR3 sequences, over 12% of them singletons. From germline, CDR1 is SGDLS and CDR2 YYNGEE. This CDR3 contains 12 residues. Trimming pared 3 bases from V and 4 bases from J, leaving 7 bases between. Study conclusions and caveats: Blood samples included most of the expanded thyroid clonotypes exceeding 0.001.

The chain carries TRBV9 and TRBJ1-1, with D unclear. Material for sequencing was blood. The source of this sequence is a man in his forties or fifties with Graves' ophthalmopathy. In nucleotides, the CDR3 is TGTGCCAGCAGCGGGCTAAGCACTGAAGCTTTCTTT. Residues: CASSGLSTEAFF.